This TCR beta chain comes out of a study of blood T cell repertoires in COVID-19. Original analysis: Estimation of nucleated cell counts was performed using reference gene primer amplification. Clones were read by immunoSEQ multiplex PCR, and TCRdb kept only the in-frame ones, dropping some. That table supplies the V and J calls and clone size; D and trimming were determined from the DNA. In the table there are 85,000 to 130,000 clones, more than 75% of which are singletons. CDR1 SNHLY and CDR2 FYNNEI come from the germline V gene. The CDR3 contains 16 residues. V dropped 5 bases and J dropped 2; count of bases not matched to a gene: 6.

This chain connects TRBV2 to TRBJ2-1, with TRBD2 matching over 10 bases. The sequencing input was peripheral blood. The sequence was collected from a man aged 50 to 59 with acute or convalescent COVID-19. CDR3 sequence (DNA): TGTGCCAGCAGTCCTATAGCGGGAGGCGCCTACAATGAGCAGTTCTTC. Amino acid sequence: CASSPIAGGAYNEQFF.